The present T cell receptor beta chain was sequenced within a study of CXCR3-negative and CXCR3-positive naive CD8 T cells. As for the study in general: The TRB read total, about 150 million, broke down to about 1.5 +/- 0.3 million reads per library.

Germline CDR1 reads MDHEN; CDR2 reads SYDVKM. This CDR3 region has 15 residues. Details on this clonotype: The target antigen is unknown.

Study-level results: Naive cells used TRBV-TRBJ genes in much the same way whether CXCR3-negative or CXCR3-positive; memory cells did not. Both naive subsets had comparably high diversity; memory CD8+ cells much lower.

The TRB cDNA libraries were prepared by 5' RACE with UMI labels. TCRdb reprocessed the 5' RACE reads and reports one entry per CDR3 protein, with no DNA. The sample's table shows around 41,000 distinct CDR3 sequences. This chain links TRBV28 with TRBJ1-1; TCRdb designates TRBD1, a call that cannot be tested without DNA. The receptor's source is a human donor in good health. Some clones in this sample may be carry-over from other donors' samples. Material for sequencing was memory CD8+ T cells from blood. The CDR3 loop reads CASIPLRWGEYEAFF.